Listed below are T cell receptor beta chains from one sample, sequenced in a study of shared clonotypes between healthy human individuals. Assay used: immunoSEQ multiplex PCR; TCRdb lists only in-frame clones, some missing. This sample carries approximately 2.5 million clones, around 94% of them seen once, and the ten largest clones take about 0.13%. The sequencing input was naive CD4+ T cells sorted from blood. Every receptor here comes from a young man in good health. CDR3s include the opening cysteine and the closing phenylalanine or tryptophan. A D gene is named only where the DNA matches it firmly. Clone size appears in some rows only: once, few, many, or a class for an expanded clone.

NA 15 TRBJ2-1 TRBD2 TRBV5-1 TGCGCCAGCATCGCCGGGACTAGATCTGCCAATGAGCAGTTCTTC CASIAGTRSANEQFF
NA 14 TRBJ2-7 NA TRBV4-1 TGCGCCAGCAGCCCCATCGGGGCCTCCTACGAGCAGTACTTC CASSPIGASYEQYF
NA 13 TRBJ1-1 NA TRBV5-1 TGCGCCAGCAGCGTCAATGGGGGGACTGAAGCTTTCTTT CASSVNGGTEAFF
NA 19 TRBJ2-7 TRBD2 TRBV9 TGTGCCAGCAGCCAGGACCCCGGGACTAGCGGAGAAAGCTCCTACGAGCAGTACTTC CASSQDPGTSGESSYEQYF
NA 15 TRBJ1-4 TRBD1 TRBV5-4 TGTGCCAGCAGCTTATCCGGGACAGGTGGTGAAAAACTGTTTTTT CASSLSGTGGEKLFF
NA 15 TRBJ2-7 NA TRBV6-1 TGTGCCAGCAGTGCCCGACAACGGCTTGACTACGAGCAGTACTTC CASSARQRLDYEQYF
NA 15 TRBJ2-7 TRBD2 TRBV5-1 TGCGCCAGCAGGGCACAGGACGGGAGGGCCTTCGAGCAGTACTTC CASRAQDGRAFEQYF
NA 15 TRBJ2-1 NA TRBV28 TGTGCCAGCAACTTCCCAACCCCAGAAAACAATGAGCAGTTCTTC CASNFPTPENNEQFF
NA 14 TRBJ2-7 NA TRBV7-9 TGTGCCAGCAGCTTAGTCGGGGGTAGCGACGAGCAGTACTTC CASSLVGGSDEQYF
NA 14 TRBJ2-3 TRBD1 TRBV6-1 TGTGCCAGCACCCCGAGACAGGGGACAGATACGCAGTATTTT CASTPRQGTDTQYF
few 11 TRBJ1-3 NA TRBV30 TGTGCTTGGGACTCTGGAAACACCATATATTTT CAWDSGNTIYF
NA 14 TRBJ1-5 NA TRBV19 TGTGCCGGCGCCTTTACCTTTAGCAATCAGCCCCAGCATTTT CAGAFTFSNQPQHF
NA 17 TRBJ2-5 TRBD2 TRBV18 TGTGCCAGCTCCTTATACCCCGAGCGGGGGCACCAAGAGACCCAGTACTTC CASSLYPERGHQETQYF
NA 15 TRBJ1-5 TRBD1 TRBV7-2 TGTGCCAGCAGCTTATTTGCACAGGGGGGCCAGCCCCAGCATTTT CASSLFAQGGQPQHF
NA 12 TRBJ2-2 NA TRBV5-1 TGCGCCAGCAGCTTGGGTCTCGGGGAGCTGTTTTTT CASSLGLGELFF
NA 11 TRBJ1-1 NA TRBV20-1 TGCAGTGGGGGGGGAACCACTGAAGCTTTCTTT CSGGGTTEAFF
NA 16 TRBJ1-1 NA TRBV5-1 TGCGCCAGCAGCTTGGGGACCACCGAATGGAACACTGAAGCTTTCTTT CASSLGTTEWNTEAFF
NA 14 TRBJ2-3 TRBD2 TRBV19 TGTGCCAGTAGTACGAGACTAGCGGGAGATACGCAGTATTTT CASSTRLAGDTQYF
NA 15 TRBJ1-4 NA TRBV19 TGTGCCAGTAGTATGCTGGACAGCTCTAATGAAAAACTGTTTTTT CASSMLDSSNEKLFF
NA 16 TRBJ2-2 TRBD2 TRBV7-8 TGTGCCAGCAGCTCGGGACTAGCGGGAAACACCGGGGAGCTGTTTTTT CASSSGLAGNTGELFF
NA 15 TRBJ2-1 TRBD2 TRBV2 TGTGCCAGCAGTGAACTCAGCGGGAGGGCCAATGAGCAGTTCTTC CASSELSGRANEQFF
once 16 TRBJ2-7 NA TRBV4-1 TGCGCCAGCAGCCAAGAAAAAAGGGAAGGAAGGTACGAGCAGTACTTC CASSQEKREGRYEQYF
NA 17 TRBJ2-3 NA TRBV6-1 TGTGCCAGCAGTAAAGCGAACAGGAATCCCCGCACAGATACGCAGTATTTT CASSKANRNPRTDTQYF
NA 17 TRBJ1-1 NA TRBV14 TGTGCCAGCAGCCAAGATCGGGGGTCCTTTTTGAACACTGAAGCTTTCTTT CASSQDRGSFLNTEAFF
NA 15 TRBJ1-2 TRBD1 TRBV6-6 TGTGCCAGCAGCCCTGGGACAGGGGGTTCCGGTGGCTACACCTTC CASSPGTGGSGGYTF
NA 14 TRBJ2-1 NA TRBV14 TGTGCCAGCAGCCTAGAGCAGATGTACAATGAGCAGTTCTTC CASSLEQMYNEQFF
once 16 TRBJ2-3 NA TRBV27 TGTGCCAGCAGTTTTGCCCAGACCCCCCGCACAGATACGCAGTATTTT CASSFAQTPRTDTQYF
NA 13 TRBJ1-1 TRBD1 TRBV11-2 TGTGCCAGCAGCGAGACCAGGGGGCTCGGAGCTTTCTTT CASSETRGLGAFF
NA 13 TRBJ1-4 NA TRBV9 TGTGCCAGCAGCGCCGGACATTATGAAAAACTGTTTTTT CASSAGHYEKLFF
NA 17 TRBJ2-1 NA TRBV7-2 TGTGCCAGCAGCTCCGGGGTAGCGCCCCTCATCTACAATGAGCAGTTCTTC CASSSGVAPLIYNEQFF
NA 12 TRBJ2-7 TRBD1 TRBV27 TGTGCCAGCGGGACAGGGGGGTACGAGCAGTACTTC CASGTGGYEQYF
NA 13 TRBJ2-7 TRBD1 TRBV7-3 TGTGCCAGCAGCTCTAGGACAGGGGGCGAGCAGTACTTC CASSSRTGGEQYF
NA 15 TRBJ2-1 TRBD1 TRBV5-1 TGCGCCAGCAGCTCCTCCGGGACAGGGATGAATGAGCAGTTCTTC CASSSSGTGMNEQFF
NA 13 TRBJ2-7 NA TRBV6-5 TGTGCCGCGTCACGGGGCTCGACCTACGAGCAGTACTTC CAASRGSTYEQYF
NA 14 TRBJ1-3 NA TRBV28 TGTGCCAGCAGTCGGCGAAATTCTGGAAACACCATATATTTT CASSRRNSGNTIYF
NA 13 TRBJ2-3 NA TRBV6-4 TGTGCCAGCAGTGACTCATATGCAGATACGCAGTATTTT CASSDSYADTQYF
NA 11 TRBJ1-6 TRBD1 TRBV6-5 TGTGCCAGCAGCACAGGGGGCCCCCTCCACTTT CASSTGGPLHF
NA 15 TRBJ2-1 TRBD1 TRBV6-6 TGTGCCAGCAGTCAAGGACAGGGGGCCTACAATGAGCAGTTCTTC CASSQGQGAYNEQFF
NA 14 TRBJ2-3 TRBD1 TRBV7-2 TGTGCCAGCAGGGTACAGGGGAGCACAGATACGCAGTATTTT CASRVQGSTDTQYF
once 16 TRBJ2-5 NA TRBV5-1 TGCGCCAGCAGCCTCCCCTTGGGGGGCGCTCAAGAGACCCAGTACTTC CASSLPLGGAQETQYF
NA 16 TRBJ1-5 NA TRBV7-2 TGTGCCAGCAGCTTAATCTCAGGGACCCTCAATCAGCCCCAGCATTTT CASSLISGTLNQPQHF
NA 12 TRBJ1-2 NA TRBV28 TGTGCCAGCACCTCACTTCGGGGCGGCTACACCTTC CASTSLRGGYTF
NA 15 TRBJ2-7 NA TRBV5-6 TGTGCCAGCAGCTCGCTAGACAGACTAAACCACGAGCAGTACTTC CASSSLDRLNHEQYF
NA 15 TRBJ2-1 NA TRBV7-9 TGTGCCAGCAGCTTAGGGAACGGGCCAAACAATGAGCAGTTCTTC CASSLGNGPNNEQFF
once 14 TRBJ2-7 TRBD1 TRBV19 TGTGCCAGTAGTGGGGACAGGGAGCCCTACGAGCAGTACTTC CASSGDREPYEQYF
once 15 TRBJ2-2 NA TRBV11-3 TGTGCCAGCAGCTTAGCAGGGGAAAACACCGGGGAGCTGTTTTTT CASSLAGENTGELFF
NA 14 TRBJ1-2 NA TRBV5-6 TGTGCCAGCAGCCGGAAAGGACAGACCTATGGCTACACCTTC CASSRKGQTYGYTF
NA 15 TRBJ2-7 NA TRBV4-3 TGCGCCAGCAGCCAAGAGACAGGCGGCTCCTACGAGCAGTACTTC CASSQETGGSYEQYF
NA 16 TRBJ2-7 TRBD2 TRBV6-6 TGTGCCAGCAGTTACTCGGGCGGGAGGGCCGGGGACGAGCAGTACTTC CASSYSGGRAGDEQYF
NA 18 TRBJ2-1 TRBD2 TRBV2 TGTGCCAGCAGCGCTCCGCGAGGTACTAGCGGCAAGTACAATGAGCAGTTCTTC CASSAPRGTSGKYNEQFF
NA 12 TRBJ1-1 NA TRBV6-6 TGTGCCAGCCGGCGGCTGAACACTGAAGCTTTCTTT CASRRLNTEAFF